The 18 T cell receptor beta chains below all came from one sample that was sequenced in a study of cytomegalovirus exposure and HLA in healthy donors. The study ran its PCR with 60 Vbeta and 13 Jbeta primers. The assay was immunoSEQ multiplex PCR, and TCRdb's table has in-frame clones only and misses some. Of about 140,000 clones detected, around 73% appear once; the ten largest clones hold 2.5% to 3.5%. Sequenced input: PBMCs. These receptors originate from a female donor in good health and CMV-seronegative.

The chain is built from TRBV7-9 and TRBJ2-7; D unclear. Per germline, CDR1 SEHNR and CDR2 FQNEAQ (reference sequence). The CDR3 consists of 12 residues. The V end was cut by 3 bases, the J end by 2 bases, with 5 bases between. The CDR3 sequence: CASSFTPYEQYF. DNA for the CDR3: TGTGCCAGCAGCTTCACACCCTACGAGCAGTACTTC. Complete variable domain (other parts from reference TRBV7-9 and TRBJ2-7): DTGVSQNPRHKITKRGQNVTFRCDPISEHNRLYWYRQTLGQGPEFLTYFQNEAQLEKSRLLSDRFSAERPKGSFSTLEIQRTEQGDSAMYLCASSFTPYEQYFGPGTRLTVT.

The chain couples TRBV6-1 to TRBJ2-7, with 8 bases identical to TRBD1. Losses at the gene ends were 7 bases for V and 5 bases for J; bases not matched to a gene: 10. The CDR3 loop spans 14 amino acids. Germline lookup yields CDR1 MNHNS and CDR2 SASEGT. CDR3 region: CASTRDRGSDEQYF. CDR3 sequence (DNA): TGTGCCAGCACAAGAGACAGGGGTAGCGACGAGCAGTACTTC.

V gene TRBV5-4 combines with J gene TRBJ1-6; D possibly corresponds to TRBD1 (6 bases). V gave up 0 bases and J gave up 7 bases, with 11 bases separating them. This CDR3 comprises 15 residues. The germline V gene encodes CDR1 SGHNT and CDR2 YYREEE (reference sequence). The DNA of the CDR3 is TGTGCCAGCAGCTTGGCACAGGGATTCAATTCACCCCTCCACTTT. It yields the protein CASSLAQGFNSPLHF.

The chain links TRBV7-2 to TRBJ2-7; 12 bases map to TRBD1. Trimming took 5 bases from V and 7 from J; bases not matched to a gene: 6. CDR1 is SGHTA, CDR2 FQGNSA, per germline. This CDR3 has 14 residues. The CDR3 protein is CASSQGQGAREQYF. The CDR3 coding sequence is TGTGCCAGCAGCCAGGGACAGGGGGCGCGTGAGCAGTACTTC.

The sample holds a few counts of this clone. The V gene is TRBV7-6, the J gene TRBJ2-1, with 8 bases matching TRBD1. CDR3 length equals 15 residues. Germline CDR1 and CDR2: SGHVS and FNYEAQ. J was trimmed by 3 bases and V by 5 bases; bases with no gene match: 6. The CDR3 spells CASSPRGRNYNEQFF. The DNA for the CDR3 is TGTGCCAGCAGCCCCAGGGGGCGCAACTACAATGAGCAGTTCTTC.

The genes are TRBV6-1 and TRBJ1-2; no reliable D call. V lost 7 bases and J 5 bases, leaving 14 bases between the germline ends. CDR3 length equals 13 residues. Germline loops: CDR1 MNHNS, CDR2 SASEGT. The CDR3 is CASTDQLEYGYTF. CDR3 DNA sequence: TGTGCCAGCACGGACCAACTAGAGTATGGCTACACCTTC.

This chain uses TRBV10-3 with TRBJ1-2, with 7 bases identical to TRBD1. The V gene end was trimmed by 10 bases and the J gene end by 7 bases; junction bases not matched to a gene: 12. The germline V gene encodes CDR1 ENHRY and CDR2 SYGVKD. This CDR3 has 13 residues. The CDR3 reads CATALQGVGGYTF. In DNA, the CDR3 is TGTGCCACGGCCCTCCAGGGGGTTGGTGGCTACACCTTC.

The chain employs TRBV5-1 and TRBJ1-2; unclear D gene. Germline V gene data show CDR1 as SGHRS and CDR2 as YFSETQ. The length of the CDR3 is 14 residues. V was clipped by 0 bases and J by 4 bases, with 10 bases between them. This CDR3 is CASSLESTAYGYTF. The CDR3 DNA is TGCGCCAGCAGCTTGGAATCCACAGCCTATGGCTACACCTTC.

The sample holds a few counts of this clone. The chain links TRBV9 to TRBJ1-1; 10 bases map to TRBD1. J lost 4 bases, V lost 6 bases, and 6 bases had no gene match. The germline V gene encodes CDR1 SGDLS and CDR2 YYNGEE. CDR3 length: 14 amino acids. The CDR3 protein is CASMRGQGGTEAFF. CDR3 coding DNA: TGTGCCAGCATGCGAGGACAGGGGGGCACTGAAGCTTTCTTT.

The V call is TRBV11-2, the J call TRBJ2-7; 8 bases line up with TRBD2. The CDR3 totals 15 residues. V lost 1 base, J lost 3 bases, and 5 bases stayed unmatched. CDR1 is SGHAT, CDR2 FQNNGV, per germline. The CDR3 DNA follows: TGTGCCAGCAGCTTAGGTTCTAGCGGGTTCTACGAGCAGTACTTC. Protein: CASSLGSSGFYEQYF.

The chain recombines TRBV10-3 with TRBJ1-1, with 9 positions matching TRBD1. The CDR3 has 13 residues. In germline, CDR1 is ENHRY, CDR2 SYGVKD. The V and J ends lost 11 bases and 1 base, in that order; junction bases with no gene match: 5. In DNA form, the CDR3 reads TGTGCCTTAAAGGGACAGGGGAACACTGAAGCTTTCTTT. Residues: CALKGQGNTEAFF.

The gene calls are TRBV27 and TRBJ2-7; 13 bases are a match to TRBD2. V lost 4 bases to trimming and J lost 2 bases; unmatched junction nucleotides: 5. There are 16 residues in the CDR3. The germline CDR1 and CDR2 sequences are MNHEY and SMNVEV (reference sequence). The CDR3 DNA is TGTGCCAGCAGTTCCACTAGCGGGAGGGCTGCCTACGAGCAGTACTTC. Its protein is CASSSTSGRAAYEQYF.

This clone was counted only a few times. This CDR3 is CASTRRTGGHEQYF. CDR3 coding DNA: TGTGCCAGCACCCGGAGGACAGGGGGCCACGAGCAGTACTTC. V usage is TRBV6-4 and J usage is TRBJ2-7; 11 bases match TRBD1. Germline V gives CDR1 MRHNA, CDR2 SNTAGT. V dropped 7 bases and J dropped 5; count of bases not matched to a gene: 7. The CDR3 is made up of 14 amino acids.

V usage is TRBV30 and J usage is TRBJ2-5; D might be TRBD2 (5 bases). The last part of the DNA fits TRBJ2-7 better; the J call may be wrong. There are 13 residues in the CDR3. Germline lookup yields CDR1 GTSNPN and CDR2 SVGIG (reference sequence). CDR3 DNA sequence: TGTGCCTGGAGTGTGGCAGGAGGATACGAGCAGTACTTC. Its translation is CAWSVAGGYEQYF.

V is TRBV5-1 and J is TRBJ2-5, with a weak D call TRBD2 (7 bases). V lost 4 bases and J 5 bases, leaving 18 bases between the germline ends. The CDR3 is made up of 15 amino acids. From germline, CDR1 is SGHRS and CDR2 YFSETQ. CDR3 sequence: CASSRTPGGGETQYF. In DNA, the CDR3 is TGCGCCAGCAGCCGAACCCCGGGGGGCGGTGAGACCCAGTACTTC.

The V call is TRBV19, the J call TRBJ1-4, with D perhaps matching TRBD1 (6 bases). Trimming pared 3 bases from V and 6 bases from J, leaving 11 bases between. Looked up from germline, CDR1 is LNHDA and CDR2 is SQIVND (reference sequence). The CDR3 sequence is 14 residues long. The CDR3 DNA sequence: TGTGCCAGTAGTATCAAGGGGGATCATGAAAAACTGTTTTTT. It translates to CASSIKGDHEKLFF.

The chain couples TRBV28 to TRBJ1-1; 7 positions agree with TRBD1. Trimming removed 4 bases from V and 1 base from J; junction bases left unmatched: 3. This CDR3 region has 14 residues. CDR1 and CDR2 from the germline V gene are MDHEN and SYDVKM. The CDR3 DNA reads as TGTGCCAGCAGTTCTTGGACAGGGAACACTGAAGCTTTCTTT. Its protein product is CASSSWTGNTEAFF.

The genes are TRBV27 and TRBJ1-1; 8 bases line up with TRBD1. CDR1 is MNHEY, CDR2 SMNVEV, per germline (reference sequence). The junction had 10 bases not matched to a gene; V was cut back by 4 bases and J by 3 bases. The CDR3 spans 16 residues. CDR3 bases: TGTGCCAGCAGTTCATGGACAGGGAGAACATACACTGAAGCTTTCTTT. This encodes CASSSWTGRTYTEAFF.